The clone carrying this TCR beta chain was seen many times. This sample was included in a study of T cells of healthy individuals. This CDR3 comprises 15 residues. In germline, CDR1 is SGHVS, CDR2 FQNEAQ. Trimming cost V 5 bases and J 5 bases, with 16 bases left between them. A single record per CDR3 protein comes from TCRdb applying MiXCR to the 5' RACE reads. The data show about 53,000 distinct CDR3 sequences, about 15% seen once. This receptor was obtained from a human donor in good health. V usage is TRBV7-8 and J usage is TRBJ2-4, with D tentatively TRBD2 (6 bases). The CDR3 sequence: CASSQPGLGENIQYF. CDR3 nucleotides: TGTGCCAGCAGCCAACCGGGACTGGGGGAAAACATTCAGTACTTC.